This TCR beta chain comes out of a study of technical replicates of blood from a handful of donors. This CDR3 contains 17 residues. The V gene's germline CDR1 is LGHNA and CDR2 YSLEER. V lost 0 bases and J 0 bases, leaving 12 bases between the germline ends. TCRdb's table, derived via immunoSEQ multiplex PCR, lists solely in-frame clones and lacks some. In the table there are 80,000 or so clones, roughly 94% of which are singletons. This clonotype was obtained from a human donor in good health. This chain joins TRBV4-3 and TRBJ2-1, with D perhaps TRBD1 (6 bases). Source material: T cells isolated from PBMCs. The CDR3 here is CASSQDAGDSSYNEQFF. CDR3 nucleotide sequence: TGCGCCAGCAGCCAAGATGCAGGGGATAGCTCCTACAATGAGCAGTTCTTC.